This T cell receptor beta chain is from a study of PD-1 blockade in classical Hodgkin lymphoma. Time point reported: cycle 4 day 1 (C4D1), after five to seven weeks of nivolumab. Autologous stem cell transplantation was followed by relapse in every patient, and brentuximab vedotin exposure varied. Magnetic negative selection purified CD4+ T cells from thawed PBMCs. Trimming left V 1 base short and J 10 bases short, with 7 bases between. Germline CDR1 and CDR2: KGHSH and LQKENI. There are 12 residues in the CDR3. Using immunoSEQ multiplex PCR, the repertoire was profiled, and TCRdb retains in-frame clones only, with some absent. The sample consists of fewer than 35,000 clones, roughly 90% of them appearing once.

This chain uses TRBV18 with TRBJ2-2; D not certain. Here the sequenced sample was CD4+ T cells from blood, taken before the fourth cycle of nivolumab. The clonotype originates from a human donor with classical Hodgkin lymphoma. The chain's CDR3 is CASSPRREELFF. The CDR3 DNA follows: TGTGCCAGCTCACCACGGAGAGAGGAGCTGTTTTTT.